Sequencing of this TCR beta chain was carried out in a study of monozygotic twins with inflammatory bowel disease. Findings and limits, study-wide: Compared with healthy co-twins, IBD patients showed reduced TCRbeta repertoire diversity by inverse Simpson. Distinct T cell subtypes could not be told apart.

The length of the CDR3 is 13 residues. Germline V gene data show CDR1 as ENHRY and CDR2 as SYGVKD. Each CDR3 protein gets one entry in TCRdb, which reprocessed the 5' RACE reads and gives no DNA. The sample has about 440,000 distinct CDR3 sequences. Notes on this clonotype: Its antigen is undetermined.

Researchers collected around 2.4 ml of blood per donor. The gene calls are TRBV10-3 and TRBJ2-1. The clonotype comes from a human donor with ulcerative colitis or Crohn's disease, or a healthy co-twin of an affected twin (not recorded which). Source material: blood. The CDR3 sequence is CAISGGPGDEQFF.